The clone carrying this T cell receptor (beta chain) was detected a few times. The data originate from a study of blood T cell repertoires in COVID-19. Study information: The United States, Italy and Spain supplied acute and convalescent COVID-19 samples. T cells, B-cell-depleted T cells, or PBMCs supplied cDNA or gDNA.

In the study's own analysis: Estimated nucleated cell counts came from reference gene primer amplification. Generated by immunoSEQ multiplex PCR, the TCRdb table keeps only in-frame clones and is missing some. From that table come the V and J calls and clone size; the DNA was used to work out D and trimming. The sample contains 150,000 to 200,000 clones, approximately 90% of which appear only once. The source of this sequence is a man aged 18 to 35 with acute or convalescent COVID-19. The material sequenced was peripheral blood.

CDR3 nucleotides: TGTGCCAGCAGTCGCTACAGGGGGAGAGTCCAAGAGACCCAGTACTTC. It yields the protein CASSRYRGRVQETQYF. The J gene is TRBJ2-5, the V gene TRBV7-8; 8 bases agree with TRBD1. The V gene's germline CDR1 is SGHVS and CDR2 FQNEAQ. CDR3 size: 16 residues. V trimming: 6 bases; J trimming: 1 base; junction bases outside the gene matches: 10.